The 21 T cell receptor beta chains presented below share a single source sample, sequenced in a study of beta chain features in type 1 diabetes. Of the isolated RNA, all was reverse transcribed, and so the sequenced material was expressed TCRB transcripts. Here immunoSEQ multiplex PCR was the method, and the copy in TCRdb shows in-frame clones only, minus some. The sample includes 130,000 to 150,000 clones, around 50% of them seen just once. Specimen: Tregs from blood. These receptors were taken from a man in his late teens or twenties in good health.

V is TRBV11-1 and J is TRBJ2-2; D is unresolved. The CDR3 contains 15 residues. V was clipped by 3 bases and J by 0 bases, with 8 bases between them. CDR1 is SGHAT, CDR2 FQDESV, per germline (reference sequence). The CDR3 sequence is CASSLFTANTGELFF. The CDR3 DNA sequence: TGTGCCAGCAGCTTGTTTACAGCGAACACCGGGGAGCTGTTTTTT.

This chain connects TRBV2 to TRBJ2-1, with D maybe TRBD1 (5 bases). Trimming pared 4 bases from V and 10 bases from J, leaving 8 bases between. Germline V gene lookup returns CDR1 SNHLY and CDR2 FYNNEI. This CDR3 has 11 residues. This CDR3 reads CASSANREQFF. The CDR3 nucleotides are TGTGCCAGCAGTGCGAACAGGGAGCAGTTCTTC.

This clone was counted a few times. The chain recombines TRBV5-4 with TRBJ2-3; D remains ambiguous. The CDR3 extends over 13 amino acids. Germline-derived CDR1 and CDR2 are SGHNT and YYREEE (reference sequence). The V end was cut by 0 bases, the J end by 4 bases, with 6 bases between. The CDR3 coding sequence is TGTGCCAGCAGCTTGGGTCGGGCAGATACGCAGTATTTT. This gives the protein CASSLGRADTQYF.

The chain joins TRBV4-2 to TRBJ2-7, with TRBD1 matching 10 bases. The CDR3 runs to 20 residues. CDR1 and CDR2 (germline): LGHNA, YNFKEQ. V was clipped by 3 bases and J by 0 bases; unmatched bases: 17. The chain's CDR3 is CASSHVSGTGDNRPSYEQYF. Here the CDR3 DNA reads TGTGCCAGCAGCCACGTTTCCGGGACAGGGGACAACCGACCCTCCTACGAGCAGTACTTC.

In this sample, this clone turned up a few times. This chain connects TRBV7-2 to TRBJ2-7, with D possibly TRBD1 on 6 matching bases. V was cut by 6 bases and J by 2 bases, with 14 bases left in between. Germline CDR1 is SGHTA and CDR2 is FQGNSA. The CDR3 has 14 amino acids. CDR3 coding DNA: TGTGCCAGCAGACCCACTCAGGGGACCTACGAGCAGTACTTC. As protein: CASRPTQGTYEQYF.

V and J are TRBV5-1 and TRBJ1-6, with 8 bases fitting TRBD1. CDR3 length: 14 residues. The germline CDR1 and CDR2 sequences are SGHRS and YFSETQ. V shed 2 bases and J 8 bases; nucleotides not matched to a gene: 3. CDR3 amino acids: CASSFTGGYSPLHF. CDR3 sequence (DNA): TGCGCCAGCAGCTTTACAGGGGGGTATTCACCCCTCCACTTT.

This clone has more than one count but fewer than ten. The chain recombines TRBV18 with TRBJ1-1; D is unresolved. CDR1 is KGHSH, CDR2 LQKENI, per germline. Trimming removed 0 bases from V and 8 bases from J, with 7 bases in between. CDR3 size: 12 residues. CDR3 sequence reads: CASSPPAGEAFF. In DNA, the CDR3 is TGTGCCAGCTCACCACCGGCCGGGGAAGCTTTCTTT.

The V gene is TRBV19, the J gene TRBJ2-3; TRBD2 matches at 7 bases. The J segment lost 2 bases and the V segment lost 5 bases, leaving 7 bases of the junction unmatched. Germline lookup yields CDR1 LNHDA and CDR2 SQIVND (reference sequence). The CDR3 has 15 residues. The CDR3 here is CASSGAGRDTDTQYF. CDR3 sequence (DNA): TGTGCCAGTAGTGGAGCGGGGCGGGACACAGATACGCAGTATTTT.

The table lists this clone with a few counts. This chain connects TRBV2 to TRBJ1-5, with 7 bases identical to TRBD1. The J segment lost 4 bases and the V segment lost 7 bases, leaving 7 bases of the junction unmatched. Germline CDR1 reads SNHLY; CDR2 reads FYNNEI. The CDR3 is made up of 14 amino acids. CDR3 DNA: TGTGCCAGCACCGACAGGGCGCCTAATCAGCCCCAGCATTTT. It codes for CASTDRAPNQPQHF.

There are a few counts of this clone. Distinct nucleotide sequences in the sample also encode this CDR3. The chain recombines TRBV28 with TRBJ1-2; D gene ambiguous. The length of the CDR3 is 11 residues. Germline lookup yields CDR1 MDHEN and CDR2 SYDVKM. V lost 6 bases, J lost 2 bases, and 4 bases lay in between. The CDR3 region is CASRLNYGYTF. The CDR3 nucleotides are TGTGCCAGCAGACTGAACTATGGCTACACCTTC.

This clone was seen more than once but under ten times. The V and J genes are TRBV29-1 and TRBJ1-5; no clear D gene. V gave up 0 bases and J gave up 3 bases, with 6 bases separating them. Looked up from germline, CDR1 is SQVTM and CDR2 is ANQGSEA. CDR3 length: 13 residues. The CDR3 DNA sequence: TGCAGCGTTGAAGAACAGATCAATCAGCCCCAGCATTTT. Its translation: CSVEEQINQPQHF.

This clone has a single count. This chain connects TRBV19 to TRBJ2-3, with D unresolved. The length of the CDR3 is 13 residues. V lost 7 bases, J lost 6 bases, and 14 bases lay in between. Germline CDR1 and CDR2: LNHDA and SQIVND (reference sequence). CDR3 nucleotides: TGTGCCAGTACCTCGAGCCCCGTGGATACGCAGTATTTT. It is translated as CASTSSPVDTQYF.

The chain combines TRBV18 with TRBJ1-2, with 8 bases identical to TRBD1. Germline trimming cut 2 bases from V and 6 bases from J; bases unmatched to any gene: 11. Per germline, CDR1 KGHSH and CDR2 LQKENI. The CDR3 is made up of 16 amino acids. DNA of the CDR3: TGTGCCAGCTCACCAGTCTTGGCCGGGACAGGAGATGGCTACACCTTC. Its protein is CASSPVLAGTGDGYTF.

This sequence joins TRBV7-8 and TRBJ1-5; maybe TRBD1 (6 bases). Germline V gives CDR1 SGHVS, CDR2 FQNEAQ. This CDR3 comprises 15 residues. Trimming took off 5 bases at V and 5 bases at J, with 16 bases between the two ends. CDR3 sequence reads: CASSAAGVYYQPQHF. In nucleotides, the CDR3 is TGTGCCAGCAGCGCAGCAGGGGTCTACTATCAGCCCCAGCATTTT.

The V gene is TRBV7-9, the J gene TRBJ1-2; 9 bases map to TRBD1. Looked up from germline, CDR1 is SEHNR and CDR2 is FQNEAQ (reference sequence). The CDR3 length is 15 residues. The V and J ends lost 5 bases and 7 bases, in that order; junction bases with no gene match: 11. The CDR3 DNA reads as TGTGCCAGCAGCATCTTACAGGGGGCGATGGGTGGCTACACCTTC. Its protein product is CASSILQGAMGGYTF. Together with reference TRBV7-9 and TRBJ1-2, the CDR3 gives the full variable domain: DTGVSQNPRHKITKRGQNVTFRCDPISEHNRLYWYRQTLGQGPEFLTYFQNEAQLEKSRLLSDRFSAERPKGSFSTLEIQRTEQGDSAMYLCASSILQGAMGGYTFGSGTRLTVV.

The CDR3 here is CASSPHWGGSSNEQFF. The CDR3 DNA reads as TGTGCCAGCAGTCCCCATTGGGGCGGGAGCAGTAATGAGCAGTTCTTC. This chain connects TRBV28 to TRBJ2-1, with TRBD2 matching 7 bases. In germline, CDR1 is MDHEN, CDR2 SYDVKM. V dropped 5 bases and J dropped 7; count of bases not matched to a gene: 14. The CDR3 runs to 16 residues.

This clone turned up a few times. The rearrangement joins TRBV27 to TRBJ2-5, with 10 bases fitting TRBD1. The J call is uncertain, as TRBJ2-7 better fits the DNA end. This CDR3 has 15 amino acids. The germline CDR1 and CDR2 sequences are MNHEY and SMNVEV (reference sequence). CDR3 in amino acids: CASKTRDRGFYEQYF. In DNA form, the CDR3 reads TGTGCCAGCAAAACGCGGGACAGGGGCTTCTACGAGCAGTACTTC.

The V and J genes are TRBV2 and TRBJ2-2; 7 bases align to TRBD1. Germline V lookup: CDR1 SNHLY, CDR2 FYNNEI. This CDR3 spans 15 amino acids. The J segment lost 4 bases and the V segment lost 7 bases, leaving 9 bases of the junction unmatched. The CDR3 DNA reads TGTGCCAGCAAGCCACAGGGGCGAGGCACCGGGGAGCTGTTTTTT. Encoded protein: CASKPQGRGTGELFF.

The V and J genes are TRBV7-2 and TRBJ2-1; 7 bases agree with TRBD1. The germline V gene has CDR1 SGHTA and CDR2 FQGNSA. The CDR3 contains 14 residues. The V and J ends lost 2 bases and 2 bases, in that order; junction bases with no gene match: 0. CDR3 nucleotides: TGTGCCAGCAGCTTACAGGGGGCCTACAATGAGCAGTTCTTC. The encoded protein is CASSLQGAYNEQFF.

This clone was found a few times. CDR3 coding DNA: TGCAGCGTTGAAGGCCGGGGACTAGCGATCAATGAGCAGTTCTTC. Translating gives CSVEGRGLAINEQFF. The rearrangement links TRBV29-1 to TRBJ2-1, with TRBD2 identical over 10 bases. V lost 1 base and J lost 6; bases outside the gene matches: 6. Germline V CDR1 and CDR2: SQVTM, ANQGSEA. The CDR3 extends over 15 amino acids.

This clone was seen more than once but under ten times. The chain carries TRBV28 and TRBJ1-1; 9 bases line up with TRBD1. The CDR3 is made up of 14 amino acids. Per the germline V gene, CDR1 is MDHEN and CDR2 is SYDVKM. Trimming at V came to 5 bases and at J to 5 bases, leaving 6 bases not matched to a gene. The CDR3 sequence is CASSPTGGWTEAFF. CDR3 DNA sequence: TGTGCCAGCAGTCCAACAGGGGGCTGGACTGAAGCTTTCTTT.